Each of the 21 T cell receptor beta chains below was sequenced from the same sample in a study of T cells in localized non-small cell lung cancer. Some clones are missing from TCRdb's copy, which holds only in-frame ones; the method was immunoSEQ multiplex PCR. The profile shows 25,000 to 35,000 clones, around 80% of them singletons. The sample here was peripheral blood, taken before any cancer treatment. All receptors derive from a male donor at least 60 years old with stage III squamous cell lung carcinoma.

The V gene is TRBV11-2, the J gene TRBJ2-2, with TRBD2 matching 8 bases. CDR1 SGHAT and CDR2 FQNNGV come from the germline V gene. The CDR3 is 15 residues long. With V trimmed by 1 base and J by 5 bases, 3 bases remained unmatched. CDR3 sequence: CASSLAGGPTGELFF. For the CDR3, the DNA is TGTGCCAGCAGCTTAGCGGGAGGGCCAACCGGGGAGCTGTTTTTT.

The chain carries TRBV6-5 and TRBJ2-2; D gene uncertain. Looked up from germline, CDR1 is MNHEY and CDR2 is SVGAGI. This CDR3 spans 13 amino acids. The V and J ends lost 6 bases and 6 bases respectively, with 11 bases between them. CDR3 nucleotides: TGTGCCAGCAGCCCTAGGATGGCCGGGGAGCTGTTTTTT. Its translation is CASSPRMAGELFF.

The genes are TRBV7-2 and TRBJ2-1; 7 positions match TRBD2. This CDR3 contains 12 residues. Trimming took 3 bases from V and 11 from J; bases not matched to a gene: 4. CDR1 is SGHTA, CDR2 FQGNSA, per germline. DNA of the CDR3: TGTGCCAGCAGCTTGGGCGGGAGCAAGCAGTTCTTC. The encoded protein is CASSLGGSKQFF. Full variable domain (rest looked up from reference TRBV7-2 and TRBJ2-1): GAGVSQSPSNKVTEKGKDVELRCDPISGHTALYWYRQSLGQGLEFLIYFQGNSAPDKSGLPSDRFSAERTGGSVSTLTIQRTQQEDSAVYLCASSLGGSKQFFGPGTRLTVL.

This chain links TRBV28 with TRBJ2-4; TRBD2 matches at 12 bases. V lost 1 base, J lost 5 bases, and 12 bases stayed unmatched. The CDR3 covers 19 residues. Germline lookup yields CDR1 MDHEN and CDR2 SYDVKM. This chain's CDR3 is CASSLYGLAGYGEENIQYF. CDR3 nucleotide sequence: TGTGCCAGCAGTTTATATGGACTAGCGGGATATGGAGAGGAAAACATTCAGTACTTC.

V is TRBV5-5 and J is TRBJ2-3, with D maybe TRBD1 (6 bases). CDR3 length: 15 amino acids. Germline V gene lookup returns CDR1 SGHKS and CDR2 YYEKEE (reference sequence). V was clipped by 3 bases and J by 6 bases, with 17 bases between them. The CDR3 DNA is TGTGCCAGCAGCTACAACAGGGACACAAGGGATACGCAGTATTTT. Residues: CASSYNRDTRDTQYF.

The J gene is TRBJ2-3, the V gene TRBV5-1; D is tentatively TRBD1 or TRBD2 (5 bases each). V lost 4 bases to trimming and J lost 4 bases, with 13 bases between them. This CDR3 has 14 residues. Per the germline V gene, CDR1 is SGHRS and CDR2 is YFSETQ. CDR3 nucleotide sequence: TGCGCCAGCAGCCCGGGGACGGAGCCAGATACGCAGTATTTT. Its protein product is CASSPGTEPDTQYF.

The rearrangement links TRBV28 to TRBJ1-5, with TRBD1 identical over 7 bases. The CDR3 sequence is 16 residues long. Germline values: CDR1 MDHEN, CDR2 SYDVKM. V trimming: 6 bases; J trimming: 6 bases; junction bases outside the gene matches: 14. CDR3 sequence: CASSTDPRGRLQPQHF. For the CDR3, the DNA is TGTGCCAGCAGCACCGATCCGAGGGGGCGCCTTCAGCCCCAGCATTTT.

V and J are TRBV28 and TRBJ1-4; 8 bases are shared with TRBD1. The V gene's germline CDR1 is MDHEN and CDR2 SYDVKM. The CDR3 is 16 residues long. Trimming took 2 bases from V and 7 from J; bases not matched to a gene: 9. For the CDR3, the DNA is TGTGCCAGCAGTTTAAACACCAGGGGGCGCGGTGAAAAACTGTTTTTT. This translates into CASSLNTRGRGEKLFF.

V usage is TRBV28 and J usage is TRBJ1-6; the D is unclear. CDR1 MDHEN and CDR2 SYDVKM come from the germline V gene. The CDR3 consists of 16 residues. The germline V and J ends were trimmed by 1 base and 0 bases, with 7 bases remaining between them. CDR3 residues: CASSLSAGSYNSPLHF. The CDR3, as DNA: TGTGCCAGCAGTTTATCGGCAGGCTCCTATAATTCACCCCTCCACTTT.

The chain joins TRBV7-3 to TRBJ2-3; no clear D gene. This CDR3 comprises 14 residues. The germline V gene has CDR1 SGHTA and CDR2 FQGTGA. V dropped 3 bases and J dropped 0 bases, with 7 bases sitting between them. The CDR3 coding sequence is TGTGCCAGCAGCTTGGACCGTAGCACAGATACGCAGTATTTT. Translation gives CASSLDRSTDTQYF.

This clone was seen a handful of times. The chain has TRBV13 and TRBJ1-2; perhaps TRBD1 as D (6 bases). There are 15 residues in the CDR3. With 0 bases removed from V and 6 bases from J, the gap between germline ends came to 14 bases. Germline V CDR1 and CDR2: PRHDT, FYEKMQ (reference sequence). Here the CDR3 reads CASSLGWGATNGYTF. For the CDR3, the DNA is TGTGCCAGCAGCTTAGGTTGGGGGGCGACTAATGGCTACACCTTC.

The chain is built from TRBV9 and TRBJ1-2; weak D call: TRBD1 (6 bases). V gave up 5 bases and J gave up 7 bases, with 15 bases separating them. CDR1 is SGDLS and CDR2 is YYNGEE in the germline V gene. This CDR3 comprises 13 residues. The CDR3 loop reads CASRGNRQAGYTF. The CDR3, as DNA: TGTGCCAGCAGGGGAAACCGACAGGCTGGCTACACCTTC.

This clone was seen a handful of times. CDR3 nucleotides: TGTGCCAGCAGCCTTACAGGATTGACTGAAGCTTTCTTT. Its protein is CASSLTGLTEAFF. V usage is TRBV25-1 and J usage is TRBJ1-1; weak D call: TRBD1 (5 bases). Germline V gives CDR1 MGHDK, CDR2 SYGVNS. CDR3 length: 13 residues. The V gene lost 6 bases and the J gene lost 5 bases, with 13 bases spanning the gap.

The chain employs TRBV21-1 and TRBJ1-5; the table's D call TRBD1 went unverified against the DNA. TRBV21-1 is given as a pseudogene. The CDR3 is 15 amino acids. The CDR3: CASNRTGTGNQPQHF. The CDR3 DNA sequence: TGTGCCAGCAATCGGACAGGGACGGGCAATCAGCCCCAGCATTTT.

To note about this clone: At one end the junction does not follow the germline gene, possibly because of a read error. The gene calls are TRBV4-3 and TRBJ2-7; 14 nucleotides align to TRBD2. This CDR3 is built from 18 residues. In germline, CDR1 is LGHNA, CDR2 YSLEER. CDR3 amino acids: CAGSQQTSGGADTYEQYF. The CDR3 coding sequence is TGCGCCGGCAGCCAGCAGACTAGCGGGGGGGCGGATACCTACGAGCAGTACTTC.

The CDR3 region has the DNA TGCGCCAGCAGCCAACAAGTCTTCAGGACTGAAGCTTTCTTT. This codes for CASSQQVFRTEAFF. This chain joins TRBV4-1 and TRBJ1-1, with D unresolved. Trimming stripped 2 bases from V and 5 bases from J, with 12 bases between. The germline gives CDR1 MGHRA, CDR2 YSYEKL. The CDR3 runs 14 residues.

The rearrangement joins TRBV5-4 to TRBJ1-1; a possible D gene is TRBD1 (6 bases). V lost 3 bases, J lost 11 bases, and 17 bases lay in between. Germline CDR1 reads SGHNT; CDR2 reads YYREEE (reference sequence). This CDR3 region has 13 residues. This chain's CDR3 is CASSSKQGIEAFF. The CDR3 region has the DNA TGTGCCAGCAGCTCTAAACAGGGTATAGAGGCTTTCTTT.

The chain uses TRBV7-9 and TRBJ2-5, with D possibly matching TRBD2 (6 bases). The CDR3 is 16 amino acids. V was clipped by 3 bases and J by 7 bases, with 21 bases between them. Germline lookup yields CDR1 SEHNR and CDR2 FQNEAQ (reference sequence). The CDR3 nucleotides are TGTGCCAGCAGCTTCGTTCCGGGACTCACGGGGGTGACCCAGTACTTC. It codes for CASSFVPGLTGVTQYF.

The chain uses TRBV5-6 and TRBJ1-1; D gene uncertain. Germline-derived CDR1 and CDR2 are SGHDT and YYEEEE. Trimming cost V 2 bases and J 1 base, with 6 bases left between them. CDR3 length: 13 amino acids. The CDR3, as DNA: TGTGCCAGCAGCTTCAACAGGAACACTGAAGCTTTCTTT. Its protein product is CASSFNRNTEAFF. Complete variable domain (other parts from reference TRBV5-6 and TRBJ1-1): DAGVTQSPTHLIKTRGQQVTLRCSPKSGHDTVSWYQQALGQGPQFIFQYYEEEERQRGNFPDRFSGHQFPNYSSELNVNALLLGDSALYLCASSFNRNTEAFFGQGTRLTVV.

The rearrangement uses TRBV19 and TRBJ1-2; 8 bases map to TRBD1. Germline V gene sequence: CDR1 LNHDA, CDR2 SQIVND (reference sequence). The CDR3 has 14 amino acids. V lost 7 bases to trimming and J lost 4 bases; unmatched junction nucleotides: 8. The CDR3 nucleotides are TGTGCCAGTATCCCAGGGGGCGCGGGCTATGGCTACACCTTC. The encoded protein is CASIPGGAGYGYTF.

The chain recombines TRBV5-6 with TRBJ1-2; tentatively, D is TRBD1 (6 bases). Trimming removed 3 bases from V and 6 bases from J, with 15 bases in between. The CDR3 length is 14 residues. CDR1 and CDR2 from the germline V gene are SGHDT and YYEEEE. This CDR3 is CASSSGHKGDGYTF. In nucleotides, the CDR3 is TGTGCCAGCAGCTCGGGACATAAGGGCGATGGCTACACCTTC. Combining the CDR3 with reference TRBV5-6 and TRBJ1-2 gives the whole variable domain DAGVTQSPTHLIKTRGQQVTLRCSPKSGHDTVSWYQQALGQGPQFIFQYYEEEERQRGNFPDRFSGHQFPNYSSELNVNALLLGDSALYLCASSSGHKGDGYTFGSGTRLTVV.